This paragraph reports one TCR beta chain. The antigen remains undetermined. CDR3-region Arm-PCR and iRepertoire HTBI primers produced the TCR beta libraries. Under the authors' procedure: Across all samples, approximately 64 TRBV segments and about 14 TRBJ segments were identified. TCRdb recomputed calls from the multiplex PCR reads with MiXCR, one row per CDR3 protein. It is TCRdb's table, rather than the study itself, that gives the V and J calls and clone size. In the table there are roughly 400,000 distinct CDR3 sequences, roughly 15% of which are singletons. This entry comes from a study of regulatory T cells in long-lasting Graves disease. Specified time point: newly diagnosed GD, antithyroid drugs for less than 3 months. PBMC RNA served as the TCR library source. Graves' disease diagnosis followed American Thyroid Association guidelines. General study findings and limits: Having few samples may have compromised the accuracy.

This same sample was also part of a study on T cells in Graves' hyperthyroidism and ophthalmopathy.

This specimen was peripheral blood mononuclear cells (PBMCs), taken at new diagnosis, from a patient treated with antithyroid drugs. The TCR was taken from a young woman with Graves disease.

This chain's CDR3 is CASSFYDEQFF. CDR3 bases: TGTGCCAGCAGTTTCTATGATGAGCAGTTCTTC. The gene calls are TRBV27 and TRBJ2-1; unclear D gene. Germline CDR1 and CDR2: MNHEY and SMNVEV (reference sequence). V lost 3 bases, J lost 8 bases, and 5 bases lay in between. The length of the CDR3 is 11 residues.